One T cell receptor (beta chain) is described in this entry. No antigen is known for it. Per the germline V gene, CDR1 is SQVTM and CDR2 is ANQGSEA. J gave up 0 bases and V 6 bases, and 6 bases lay outside the gene matches. This CDR3 comprises 14 residues. Sequencing in the ViraFEST assay came after antigen-specific CD4+ T cells had been expanded with viral peptide pools, which were used to stimulate PBMC. Researchers isolated CD4+ T cells once approximately eleven days of culture had elapsed. It was two doses of either the BNT162b2 or mRNA-1273 vaccine that participants received. Days 3 and 7 saw half the medium replaced with IL-2 medium. This specimen belongs to a study of vaccination effects on CD4 cells after COVID-19. Study at large: The second dose preceded post-vaccine samples by a median of 72 days.

General study points: In the late period after vaccination, infection- and vaccine-induced clones contracted markedly. The study dataset contains few convalescent patients and includes no early post-infection timepoints.

Using immunoSEQ multiplex PCR, the repertoire was profiled, and TCRdb retains in-frame clones only, with some absent. The table has 50,000 to 65,000 clones, 60% to 75% seen once. Sequences were derived from CD4+ T cells from PBMCs cultured with HCoV-229E spike peptides, sampled after COVID-19 vaccination. The source of this sequence is a human donor who received a COVID-19 vaccine. The chain employs TRBV29-1 and TRBJ2-3; TRBD2 agrees at 7 bases. Written as DNA, the CDR3 is TGCAGCGTCAAGCGGGGCGCTAGCACAGATACGCAGTATTTT. Amino acid sequence: CSVKRGASTDTQYF.